One T cell receptor (beta chain) is described in this entry. Its antigen is as yet unknown. The V gene's germline CDR1 is SGDLS and CDR2 YYNGEE. The CDR3 runs to 14 residues. Trimming cost V 0 bases and J 5 bases, with 12 bases left between them. The data belong to a study of a mutant IDH1 vaccine in newly diagnosed glioma. Using immunoSEQ multiplex PCR, the repertoire was profiled, and TCRdb retains in-frame clones only, with some absent. The repertoire holds around 30,000 clones, with around 90% as singletons. Described time point: week 11, during vaccination. Vaccination used 300 ug of mutant IDH1 20-mer peptide per dose, with topical imiquimod.

This sample comprised PBMCs, obtained from a glioma patient whose treatment included an IDH1 peptide vaccine. The chain combines TRBV9 with TRBJ2-7; D perhaps matches TRBD2 (5 bases). The TCR was taken from a man aged 18 to 30 with glioma. The chain's CDR3 is CASSVAPAVDEQYF. The CDR3 DNA is TGTGCCAGCAGCGTAGCGCCAGCGGTCGACGAGCAGTACTTC.